The 4 T cell receptor beta chains below were found in one sample sequenced in a study of T cell responses to AZD1222 COVID-19 vaccine. Clones were sequenced by immunoSEQ multiplex PCR, and TCRdb holds only the in-frame ones, with some missing. The table lists about 140,000 clones, roughly 88% of them singletons. Sequenced material: peripheral blood, taken 28 days after the second AZD1222 dose. The receptors here all came from an adult who received the AZD1222 COVID-19 vaccine.

This chain links TRBV27 with TRBJ1-6; TRBD1 is a possible D gene (6 bases). Trimming stripped 2 bases from V and 7 bases from J, with 15 bases between. There are 16 residues in the CDR3. Per the germline V gene, CDR1 is MNHEY and CDR2 is SMNVEV (reference sequence). The CDR3 reads CASSLKGQGNNSPLHF. CDR3 nucleotides: TGTGCCAGCAGTTTAAAGGGTCAGGGGAACAATTCACCCCTCCACTTT.

The chain links TRBV5-1 to TRBJ1-1; D is uncertain. Germline V lookup: CDR1 SGHRS, CDR2 YFSETQ. V lost 0 bases and J 0 bases, leaving 6 bases between the germline ends. The CDR3 is 14 residues long. CDR3 amino acids: CASSLDSMNTEAFF. The CDR3 DNA is TGCGCCAGCAGCTTGGACAGTATGAACACTGAAGCTTTCTTT.

The V call is TRBV28, the J call TRBJ2-3; D is perhaps TRBD2 (6 bases). Trimming removed 6 bases from V and 2 bases from J, with 15 bases in between. The germline V gene has CDR1 MDHEN and CDR2 SYDVKM. The CDR3 runs to 15 residues. The CDR3 is CASRGGDRYTDTQYF. CDR3 DNA sequence: TGTGCCAGCAGGGGAGGTGACAGATACACAGATACGCAGTATTTT.

This rearrangement joins TRBV2 to TRBJ1-3, with 8 bases that match TRBD1. The CDR3 is 15 residues long. The germline gives CDR1 SNHLY, CDR2 FYNNEI. The V gene end was trimmed by 2 bases and the J gene end by 3 bases; junction bases not matched to a gene: 3. The CDR3 sequence: CASSEQTGGGNTIYF. The CDR3 DNA is TGTGCCAGCAGTGAACAAACAGGGGGTGGAAACACCATATATTTT.